The clone carrying this T cell receptor (beta chain) occurred many times. No antigen is known for it. The PBMCs had their origin in 7.5 to 10 ml of fresh peripheral blood. As the template, RNA transcripts were used to amplify TCR beta CDR3 regions. Scientists carried out first-round RT-PCR using HTBI primers and then a second-round multiplex PCR. TCRdb called the multiplex PCR reads again in MiXCR, with one record for every CDR3 protein. The sample yields hundreds of thousands of distinct CDR3 sequences, 20% to 25% seen once. The data originate from a study of Graves' ophthalmopathy and Graves' hyperthyroidism. Study-wide context: The authors collected peripheral blood at initial diagnosis, before any treatment.

Findings and limits, study-wide: The model's prediction of ophthalmopathy progression had roughly 68% sensitivity and roughly 72% specificity.

CDR3 length equals 13 residues. Looked up from germline, CDR1 is GTSNPN and CDR2 is SVGIG (reference sequence). Trimming cost V 4 bases and J 5 bases, with 15 bases left between them. This sequence originates from a woman aged 45-65 years with Graves' ophthalmopathy. The rearrangement uses TRBV30 and TRBJ2-7; no reliable D call. Specimen: peripheral blood. In DNA, the CDR3 is TGTGCCTGGATTGGACCCAACCCCCACGAGCAGTACTTC. It translates to CAWIGPNPHEQYF.